This T cell receptor beta chain was captured in a study of blood T cells in healthy people across ages. Overall study findings and caveats: Donor CMV status, an unknown factor, possibly confounded changes in expanded clonotypes.

For the second PCR, which ran for 7 to 11 cycles, a sample-barcoded 5' primer and a J-beta primer mix were used. One entry per CDR3 protein, called by TCRdb with MiXCR from the 5' RACE reads. This sample carries around 1,000,000 distinct CDR3 sequences, about 23% of them seen once, and the ten largest clones take approximately 0.79%. Each of the donors had about 9.9 milliliters of peripheral blood drawn into EDTA-treated Vacutainer tubes. Germline V CDR1 and CDR2: SQVTM, ANQGSEA. Trimming removed 4 bases at V and 0 bases at J, with 9 bases between. The CDR3 runs to 13 residues. This clonotype was counted between two and nine times. Its matching antigen is unknown. The sample was also reused in another study, on T cells of mothers and their children. That work states: Related and unrelated pairs show similar shaping of TCR recombination output by thymic selection.

The chain employs TRBV29-1 and TRBJ1-1; D is unresolved. The clonotype was recovered from a girl aged 2 to 10 in good health. The sequencing sample was made of blood. CDR3 protein: CSVVPLLNTEAFF. The CDR3 region has the DNA TGCAGCGTTGTACCTTTACTGAACACTGAAGCTTTCTTT.